These T cell receptor beta chains were read from a single sample in a study of T-cell reconstitution after alpha-beta-depleted transplantation in children. TCRdb re-called the PCR reads through MiXCR, storing one row per CDR3 protein. The sample holds hundreds of thousands of distinct CDR3 sequences; 16% are singletons and the top ten take 1.1%. Sequencing was performed on PBMCs from the stem cell graft donor, taken from the stem cell graft. These receptors originate from a human donor who donated a stem cell graft to a child with acute myeloid leukemia. CDR3s leave out the opening cysteine and the closing phenylalanine or tryptophan. A D gene is named only where the DNA matches it firmly. A row's size may be missing; if present it is once, few, many or a size class.

v_call clone_size d_call cdr3_aa
TRBV5-6 many - ASSPIRIPTSNYGYT
TRBV25-1 - - ASSDRDPLSYEQY
TRBV5-5 many - ASSPRIEGDRTDTQY
TRBV20-1 many - SARGPYNSPLH
TRBV5-1 - TRBD1 ASSDRDRGTYGYT
TRBV20-1 many - SASILASKGDTQY
TRBV29-1 many - SVEEVTSYEQY
TRBV7-8 few - ASSLTGSHTDTQY
TRBV7-2 few - ASSSSTRDIQY
TRBV5-5 few - AIRLGADSGSRFDQY
TRBV20-1 - TRBD1 SARRGGQGSSYNSPLH
TRBV27 - - ASSWLPSTDTQY
TRBV5-1 - - ASSGRSLDTEAF
TRBV24-1 few - ATAVYNEQF
TRBV20-1 few TRBD2 SASGLDSYNEQF
TRBV27 many - ASTPSTGAYNEQF
TRBV20-1 once - SARDGGAF
TRBV12-3/TRBV12-4 few TRBD1 ASSLGQGIDEQY
TRBV20-1 few TRBD2 SAPGPSGGLKTQY
TRBV30 - - AWERGNTEAF
TRBV20-1 - - SARQGLCGGRFLTETQY
TRBV10-1 few - ASSERPLTTNTGELF
TRBV29-1 many - SVGILGYEQY
TRBV5-4 few - ASSSPSNEQF
TRBV7-2 - - ASSLGGSQSEQY
TRBV6-1 many TRBD1 ASSAGQGLFEQY
TRBV20-1 many TRBD1 SARAGTANSPLH
TRBV12-3/TRBV12-4 many TRBD1 ASSSPDRGDYEQY
TRBV9 - TRBD1 ASSVGTGHRYT
TRBV20-1 many TRBD1 SARDPNPGQGSYEQY
TRBV7-6 many - ASSFGPGSSGKETQY
TRBV30 many - AWRPGTSTDTQY
TRBV20-1 many - SASAGRINSPLH
TRBV4-1 few - ASSQERGLPTNEKLF
TRBV20-1 many - SASPSNRNEQY
TRBV7-2 - TRBD2 ASSLGFLAGLKETQY
TRBV4-3 many - ASSQESPGAYEQY
TRBV20-1 many - SAWDGIQY
TRBV20-1 few TRBD1 SARYQDRVDGYT
TRBV12-3/TRBV12-4 many - ASLSGGYTEAF
TRBV20-1 many TRBD1 SARDLDRGANEQF
TRBV6-2/TRBV6-3 - - ASSYDSVLDTQY
TRBV10-2 few TRBD1 ASSDRAEAF
TRBV7-9 few - ASSRMGDQPQH
TRBV7-2 many - ASSGQFSNQPQH
TRBV11-3 - - ASSFAGGASNEQF
TRBV12-3/TRBV12-4 many - AGKANTGELF
TRBV20-1 many TRBD2 SAPEGRGGRNEQF
TRBV7-2 many - ASSLEAGRNTEAF
TRBV12-3/TRBV12-4 few TRBD1 ASSSSTGEGNQPQH
TRBV20-1 - TRBD1 SAQGGLDRGLKETQY
TRBV5-1 few - ASSPSPEHYEQY
TRBV12-3/TRBV12-4 - - ASSLYTGFETQY
TRBV7-9 - - ASSFGRGNTGELF